Listed below are T cell receptor beta chains from one sample, sequenced in a study of blood T cell repertoires in COVID-19. The assay was immunoSEQ multiplex PCR, and TCRdb's table has in-frame clones only and misses some. The data contain some 300,000 clones, around 89% of them seen just once; the ten biggest clones take up approximately 6.6%. Sequenced sample: peripheral blood. The receptors were sampled from a woman in her twenties or thirties who had recovered from COVID-19. Each CDR3 is given with its conserved first and last residue. The D gene is left open where the match is weak. Clone size is not always given. Where it is, it says once, few, many or a class for expanded clones.

V gene	J gene	D gene	clone size	CDR3 protein	CDR3 DNA
TRBV12-3/TRBV12-4	TRBJ2-2	NA	NA	CASHGGPTGELFF	TGTGCCAGCCACGGAGGACCCACCGGGGAGCTGTTTTTT
TRBV10-3	TRBJ2-2	NA	NA	CAITPSDTGELFF	TGTGCCATCACCCCCTCCGACACCGGGGAGCTGTTTTTT
TRBV4-2	TRBJ2-7	TRBD1	once	CASSQDIGGGYEQYF	TGTGCCAGCAGCCAAGATATAGGGGGCGGCTACGAGCAGTACTTC
TRBV21-1	TRBJ1-2	NA	NA	CASSKEVGGPYGYTF	TGTGCCAGCAGCAAAGAAGTCGGCGGGCCCTATGGCTACACCTTC
TRBV19	TRBJ1-1	NA	NA	CASSISPVQGEAFF	TGTGCCAGTAGTATATCCCCGGTCCAGGGGGAAGCTTTCTTT
TRBV9	TRBJ1-1	TRBD1	once	CASSSRQGTDTEAFF	TGTGCCAGCAGCTCCCGACAGGGTACTGACACTGAAGCTTTCTTT
TRBV29-1	TRBJ2-7	TRBD1	NA	CSVENGDRVPEQYF	TGCAGCGTTGAAAATGGGGACAGGGTCCCCGAGCAGTACTTC
TRBV24-1	TRBJ2-5	TRBD2	NA	CATSEAAGEETQYF	TGTGCCACCAGTGAGGCGGCGGGGGAGGAGACCCAGTACTTC
TRBV11-3	TRBJ2-7	TRBD1	NA	CASSRDRSYEQYF	TGTGCCAGCAGCCGGGACAGGTCCTACGAGCAGTACTTC
TRBV2	TRBJ1-5	NA	NA	CASSARGLYQPQHF	TGTGCCAGCAGCGCTAGGGGCCTTTATCAGCCCCAGCATTTT
TRBV2	TRBJ2-1	NA	NA	CASYVPGEIYNEQFF	TGTGCCAGCTATGTGCCAGGGGAAATCTACAATGAGCAGTTCTTC
TRBV9	TRBJ2-5	NA	NA	CASSATLFETQYF	TGTGCCAGCAGCGCCACATTATTTGAGACCCAGTACTTC
TRBV7-8	TRBJ1-6	NA	NA	CASSPGPVGPLHF	TGTGCCAGCAGCCCAGGGCCGGTTGGGCCCCTCCACTTT
TRBV10-1	TRBJ1-2	NA	few	CASSERGSGSYGYTF	TGCGCCAGCAGTGAGCGGGGTTCGGGGAGCTATGGCTACACCTTC
TRBV11-1	TRBJ1-6	TRBD1	few	CASSVPGQGDPCHF	TGTGCCAGCAGCGTCCCGGGACAGGGGGATCCGTGCCACTTT
TRBV30	TRBJ1-1	NA	NA	CAWSGADTEAFF	TGTGCCTGGTCAGGGGCGGACACTGAAGCTTTCTTT